This T cell receptor (beta chain) was profiled in a study of T cells of healthy individuals. TCRdb re-derived calls from the 5' RACE reads in MiXCR, one entry per CDR3 protein. Of around 80,000 distinct CDR3 sequences listed, 5% are singletons. Germline values: CDR1 MDHEN, CDR2 SYDVKM. V dropped 8 bases and J dropped 1 base, with 15 bases sitting between them. The CDR3 is 14 amino acids. This clonotype occurred many times. The source of this sequence is a female donor in good health. The chain joins TRBV28 to TRBJ2-7; unclear D gene. The CDR3 DNA sequence: TGTGCCAGCCATACCCCATTGAGGTCCTACGAGCAGTACTTC. Its translation: CASHTPLRSYEQYF.